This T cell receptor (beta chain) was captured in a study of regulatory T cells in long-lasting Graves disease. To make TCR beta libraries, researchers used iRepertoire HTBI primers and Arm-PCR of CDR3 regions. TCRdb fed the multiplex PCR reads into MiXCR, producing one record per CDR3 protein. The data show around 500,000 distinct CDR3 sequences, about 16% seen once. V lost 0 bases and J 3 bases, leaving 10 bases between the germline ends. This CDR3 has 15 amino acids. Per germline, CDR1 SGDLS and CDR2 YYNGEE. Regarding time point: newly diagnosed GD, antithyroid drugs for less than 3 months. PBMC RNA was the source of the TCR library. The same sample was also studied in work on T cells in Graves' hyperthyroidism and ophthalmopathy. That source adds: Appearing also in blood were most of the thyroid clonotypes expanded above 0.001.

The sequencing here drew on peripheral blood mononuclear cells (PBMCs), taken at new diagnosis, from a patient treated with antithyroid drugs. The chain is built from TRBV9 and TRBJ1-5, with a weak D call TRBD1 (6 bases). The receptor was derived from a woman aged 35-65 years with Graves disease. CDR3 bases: TGTGCCAGCAGCGTAGCTGGACAGACCAATCAGCCCCAGCATTTT. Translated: CASSVAGQTNQPQHF.